What follows describes a single T cell receptor (beta chain). Germline loops: CDR1 SEHNR, CDR2 FQNEAQ (reference sequence). The CDR3 totals 14 residues. With V trimmed by 3 bases and J by 5 bases, 3 bases remained unmatched. For TCRbeta, the library was prepared with unique molecular identifiers. One entry per CDR3 protein results from TCRdb running MiXCR on the PCR reads. The sample has just under 550,000 distinct CDR3 sequences; around 19% are singletons. The sample is drawn from a study of T-cell reconstitution after alpha-beta-depleted transplantation in children. V usage is TRBV7-9 and J usage is TRBJ2-1, with 8 bases aligning to TRBD1. Material: PBMCs from the stem cell graft donor, obtained from the stem cell graft. The clonotype comes from a human donor who donated a stem cell graft to a child with acute lymphoblastic leukemia. The CDR3 reads CASSFPDRDNEQFF. DNA for the CDR3: TGTGCCAGCAGCTTCCCGGACAGGGACAATGAGCAGTTCTTC. Filled out from reference TRBV7-9 and TRBJ2-1, the complete variable domain reads DTGVSQNPRHKITKRGQNVTFRCDPISEHNRLYWYRQTLGQGPEFLTYFQNEAQLEKSRLLSDRFSAERPKGSFSTLEIQRTEQGDSAMYLCASSFPDRDNEQFFGPGTRLTVL.